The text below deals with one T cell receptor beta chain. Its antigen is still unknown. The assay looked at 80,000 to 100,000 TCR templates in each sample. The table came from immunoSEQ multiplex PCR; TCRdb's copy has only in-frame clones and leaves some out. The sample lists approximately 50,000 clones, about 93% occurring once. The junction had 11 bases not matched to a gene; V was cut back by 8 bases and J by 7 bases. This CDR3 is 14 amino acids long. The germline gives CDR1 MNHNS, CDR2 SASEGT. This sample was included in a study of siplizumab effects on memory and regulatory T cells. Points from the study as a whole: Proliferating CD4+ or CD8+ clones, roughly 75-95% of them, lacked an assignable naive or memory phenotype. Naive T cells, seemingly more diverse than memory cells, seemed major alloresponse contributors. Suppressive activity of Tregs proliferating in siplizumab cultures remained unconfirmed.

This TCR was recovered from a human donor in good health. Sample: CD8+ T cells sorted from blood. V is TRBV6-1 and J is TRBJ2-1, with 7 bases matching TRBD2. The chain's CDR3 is CASGWGRALNEQFF. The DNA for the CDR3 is TGTGCCAGCGGATGGGGGAGGGCCTTAAATGAGCAGTTCTTC.